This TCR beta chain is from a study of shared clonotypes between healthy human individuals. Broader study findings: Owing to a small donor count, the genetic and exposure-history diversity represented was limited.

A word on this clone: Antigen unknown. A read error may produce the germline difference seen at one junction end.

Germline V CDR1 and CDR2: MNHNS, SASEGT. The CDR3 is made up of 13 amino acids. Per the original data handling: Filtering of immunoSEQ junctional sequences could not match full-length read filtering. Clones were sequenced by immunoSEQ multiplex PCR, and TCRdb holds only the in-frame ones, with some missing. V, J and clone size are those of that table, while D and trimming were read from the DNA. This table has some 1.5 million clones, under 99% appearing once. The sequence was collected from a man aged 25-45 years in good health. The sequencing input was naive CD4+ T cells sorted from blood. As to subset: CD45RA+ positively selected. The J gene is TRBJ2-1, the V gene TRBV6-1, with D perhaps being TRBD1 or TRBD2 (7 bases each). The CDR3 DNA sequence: TGTGCCAGCAGTGAATTGTCCCGCCAGGGGGGGGTCTTC. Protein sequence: CASSELSRQGGVF.